What follows describes a single T cell receptor (beta chain). The antigen is unknown. CDR1 and CDR2 (germline): SEHNR, FQNEAQ (reference sequence). CDR3 length: 15 amino acids. Trimming removed 8 bases from V and 2 bases from J, with 13 bases in between. Each donor gave roughly 9.2 milliliters of peripheral blood. This record belongs to a study of blood T cells in healthy people across ages. Broader study findings: With donor CMV status unknown, expanded clonotype changes were possibly confounded. Estimates of diversity drawn from one million T cells were considered underestimates.

A second PCR, run for about 6 to 12 cycles, used a sample-barcoded 5' primer plus a J-beta primer mix. TCRdb re-called the 5' RACE reads with MiXCR, one entry per CDR3 protein. The sample holds some 1 million distinct CDR3 sequences, roughly 45% seen once. The sequenced sample was blood. The J gene is TRBJ1-6, the V gene TRBV7-9; TRBD1 might be the D (5 bases). The sequence derives from a woman aged 60-70 years in good health. CDR3 region: CASLPQGTYNSPLHF. CDR3 nucleotide sequence: TGTGCCAGCCTCCCCCAGGGAACCTATAATTCACCCCTCCACTTT. The full variable domain, completed using reference TRBV7-9 and TRBJ1-6, is DTGVSQNPRHKITKRGQNVTFRCDPISEHNRLYWYRQTLGQGPEFLTYFQNEAQLEKSRLLSDRFSAERPKGSFSTLEIQRTEQGDSAMYLCASLPQGTYNSPLHFGNGTRLTVT.